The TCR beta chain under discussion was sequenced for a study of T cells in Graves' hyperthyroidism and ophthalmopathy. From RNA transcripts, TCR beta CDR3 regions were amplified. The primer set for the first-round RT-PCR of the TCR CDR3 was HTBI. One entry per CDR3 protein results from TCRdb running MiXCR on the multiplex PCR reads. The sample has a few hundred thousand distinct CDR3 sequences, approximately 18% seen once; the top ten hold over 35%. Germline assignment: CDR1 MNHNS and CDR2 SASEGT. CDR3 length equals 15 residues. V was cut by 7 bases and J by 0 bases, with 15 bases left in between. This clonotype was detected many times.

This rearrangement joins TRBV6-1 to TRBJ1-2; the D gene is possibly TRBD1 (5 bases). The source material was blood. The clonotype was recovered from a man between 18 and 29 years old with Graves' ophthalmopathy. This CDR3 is CASTPAQGANYGYTF. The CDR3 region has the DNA TGTGCCAGCACCCCGGCCCAGGGTGCTAACTATGGCTACACCTTC.